These 8 T cell receptor beta chains came from one sample sequenced in a study of blood T cell repertoires in COVID-19. Clones were sequenced by immunoSEQ multiplex PCR, and TCRdb holds only the in-frame ones, with some missing. Of 200,000 to 300,000 clones listed, around nine tenths are singletons. Sequencing was done on a sample of peripheral blood. These TCRs come from a woman between 65 and 79 years old with active or convalescent COVID-19.

The sample holds one count of this clone. CDR3 in DNA: TGTGCCACCAGCAGAGATTATGGGACACAGAACACTGAAGCTTTCTTT. It yields the protein CATSRDYGTQNTEAFF. This rearrangement joins TRBV15 to TRBJ1-1; the D gene is possibly TRBD1 (6 bases). The germline V and J ends were trimmed by 0 bases and 1 base, with 12 bases remaining between them. Germline CDR1 and CDR2: LNHNV and YYDKDF (reference sequence). The CDR3 extends over 16 amino acids.

V and J are TRBV5-1 and TRBJ1-1; perhaps TRBD1 as D (6 bases). Germline V CDR1 and CDR2: SGHRS, YFSETQ. The CDR3 consists of 15 residues. Trimming removed 1 base at V and 11 bases at J, with 21 bases between. The CDR3 DNA is TGCGCCAGCAGCTTGACGACAGGTGAGACGAGAGCTGCTTTCTTT. It encodes CASSLTTGETRAAFF.

DNA for the CDR3: TGTGCCAGCAGTGATACGCAGTCCTACGAGCAGTACTTC. Protein: CASSDTQSYEQYF. This sequence joins TRBV6-2 or TRBV6-3 and TRBJ2-7; D is undetermined. This CDR3 is 13 amino acids long. Germline lookup yields CDR1 MNHEY and CDR2 SVGEGT. V dropped 5 bases and J dropped 1 base, with 9 bases sitting between them.

V usage is TRBV27 and J usage is TRBJ1-6; D is possibly TRBD1 (6 bases). Germline CDR1 reads MNHEY; CDR2 reads SMNVEV (reference sequence). The V end lost 5 bases, the J end lost 8 bases, and 16 bases lay between the germline ends. This CDR3 comprises 15 residues. In DNA, the CDR3 is TGTGCCAGCAGTACCCTTCGGGACATTTATTCACCCCTCCACTTT. This encodes CASSTLRDIYSPLHF.

The J gene is TRBJ1-1, the V gene TRBV9; TRBD1 agrees at 10 bases. V gave up 4 bases and J gave up 3 bases; unmatched junction bases: 6. The CDR3 is 15 amino acids. The germline V gene has CDR1 SGDLS and CDR2 YYNGEE. The DNA of the CDR3 is TGTGCCAGCAGCCCAGGAGGGACAGGGGACACTGAAGCTTTCTTT. This translates into CASSPGGTGDTEAFF.

The rearrangement links TRBV4-3 to TRBJ1-3; 8 nucleotides line up with TRBD1. The CDR3 length is 18 residues. V shed 0 bases, J shed 1 base, and the junction held 8 bases outside the gene matches. CDR1 and CDR2 (germline): LGHNA, YSLEER. The DNA of the CDR3 is TGCGCCAGCAGCCAAGAACTCCCCGACAGGGGATCTGGAAACACCATATATTTT. This encodes CASSQELPDRGSGNTIYF.

The chain joins TRBV19 to TRBJ1-5; possibly TRBD1 for D (5 bases). The V and J ends lost 6 bases and 5 bases respectively, with 14 bases between them. Germline CDR1 LNHDA, CDR2 SQIVND (reference sequence). The CDR3 length is 14 residues. CDR3 bases: TGTGCCAGTAGACCCCCCGGGGGGGATCAGCCCCAGCATTTT. It is translated as CASRPPGGDQPQHF.

J is TRBJ1-4 and V is TRBV19, with 7 bases identical to TRBD1. Germline loops: CDR1 LNHDA, CDR2 SQIVND (reference sequence). CDR3 length equals 14 residues. The J segment lost 7 bases and the V segment lost 3 bases, leaving 5 bases of the junction unmatched. CDR3 bases: TGTGCCAGTAGTATGGCCAGGGGGACTGAAAAACTGTTTTTT. Protein sequence: CASSMARGTEKLFF.